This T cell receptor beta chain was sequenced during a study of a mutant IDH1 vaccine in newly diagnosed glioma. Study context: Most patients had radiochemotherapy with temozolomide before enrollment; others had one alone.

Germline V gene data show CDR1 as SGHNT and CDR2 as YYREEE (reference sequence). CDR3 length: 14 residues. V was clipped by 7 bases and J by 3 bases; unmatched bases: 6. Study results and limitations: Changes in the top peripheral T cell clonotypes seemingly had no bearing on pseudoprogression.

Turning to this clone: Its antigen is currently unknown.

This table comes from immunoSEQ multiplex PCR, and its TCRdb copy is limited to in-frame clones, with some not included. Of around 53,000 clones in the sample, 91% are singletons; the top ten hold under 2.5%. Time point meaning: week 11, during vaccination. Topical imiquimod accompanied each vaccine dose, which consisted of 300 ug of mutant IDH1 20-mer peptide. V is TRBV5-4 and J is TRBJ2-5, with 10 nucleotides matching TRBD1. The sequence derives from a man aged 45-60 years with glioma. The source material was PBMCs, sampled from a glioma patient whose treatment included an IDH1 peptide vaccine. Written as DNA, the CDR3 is TGTGCCAGCGGTGACAGGGGGCGTAAAGAGACCCAGTACTTC. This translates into CASGDRGRKETQYF.